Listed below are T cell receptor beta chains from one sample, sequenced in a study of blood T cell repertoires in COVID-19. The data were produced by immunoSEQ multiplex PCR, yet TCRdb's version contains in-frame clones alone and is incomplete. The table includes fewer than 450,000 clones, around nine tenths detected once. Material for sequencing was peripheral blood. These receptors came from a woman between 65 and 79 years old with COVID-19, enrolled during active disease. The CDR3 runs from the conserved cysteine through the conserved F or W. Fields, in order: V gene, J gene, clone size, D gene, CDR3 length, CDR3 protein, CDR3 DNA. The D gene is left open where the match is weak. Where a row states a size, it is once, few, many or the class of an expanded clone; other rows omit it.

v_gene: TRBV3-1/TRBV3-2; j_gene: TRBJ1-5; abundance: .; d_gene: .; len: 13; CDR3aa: CASSQDSGQPQHF; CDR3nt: TGTGCCAGCAGCCAGGACTCGGGTCAGCCCCAGCATTTT
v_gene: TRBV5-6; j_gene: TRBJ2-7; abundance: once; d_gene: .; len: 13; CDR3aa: CASSLVAAYEQYF; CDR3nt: TGTGCCAGCAGCTTGGTGGCGGCCTACGAGCAGTACTTC
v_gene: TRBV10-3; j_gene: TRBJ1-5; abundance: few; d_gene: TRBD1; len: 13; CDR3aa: CATGTGENQPQHF; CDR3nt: TGTGCCACCGGGACAGGGGAGAATCAGCCCCAGCATTTT
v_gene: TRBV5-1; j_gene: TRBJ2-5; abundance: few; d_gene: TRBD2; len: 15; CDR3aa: CASSLGAGGAETQYF; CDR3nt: TGCGCCAGCAGCTTGGGAGCGGGGGGTGCAGAGACCCAGTACTTC
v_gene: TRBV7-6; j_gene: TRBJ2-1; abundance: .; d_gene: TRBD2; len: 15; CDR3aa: CASSPSGGAWNEQFF; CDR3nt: TGTGCCAGCAGTCCTAGCGGGGGGGCTTGGAATGAGCAGTTCTTC
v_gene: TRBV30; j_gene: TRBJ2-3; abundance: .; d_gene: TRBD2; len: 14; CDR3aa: CAWCGRLSTDTQYF; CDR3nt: TGTGCCTGGTGCGGGAGATTAAGCACAGATACGCAGTATTTT
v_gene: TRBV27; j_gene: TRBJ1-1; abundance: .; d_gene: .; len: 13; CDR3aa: CASSSRANTEAFF; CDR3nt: TGTGCCAGCAGTTCCAGGGCGAACACTGAAGCTTTCTTT
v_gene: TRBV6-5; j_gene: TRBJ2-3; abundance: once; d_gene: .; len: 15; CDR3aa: CASSSRRGSPDTQYF; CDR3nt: TGTGCCAGCAGTAGCCGCAGAGGATCCCCCGATACGCAGTATTTT
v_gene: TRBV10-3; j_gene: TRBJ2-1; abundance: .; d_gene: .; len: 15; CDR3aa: CAISEILGQPNEQFF; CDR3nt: TGTGCCATCAGTGAGATCCTTGGGCAGCCAAATGAGCAGTTCTTC
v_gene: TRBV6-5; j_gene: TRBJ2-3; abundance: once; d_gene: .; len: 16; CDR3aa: CASSYERGASTDTQYF; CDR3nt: TGTGCCAGCAGTTACGAACGGGGGGCGAGCACAGATACGCAGTATTTT
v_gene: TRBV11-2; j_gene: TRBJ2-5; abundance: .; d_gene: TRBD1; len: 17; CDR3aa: CASSLGAAGGSQETQYF; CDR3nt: TGTGCCAGCAGCTTAGGAGCGGCAGGGGGCAGTCAAGAGACCCAGTACTTC
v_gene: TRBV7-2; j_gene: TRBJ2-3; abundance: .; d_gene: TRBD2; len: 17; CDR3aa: CASSSLGLAGGPDTQYF; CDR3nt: TGTGCCAGCAGCTCATTAGGACTAGCGGGGGGCCCAGATACGCAGTATTTT
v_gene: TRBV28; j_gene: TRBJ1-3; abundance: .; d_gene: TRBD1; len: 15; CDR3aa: CASRQTGFSGNTIYF; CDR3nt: TGTGCCAGCAGACAGACAGGGTTCTCTGGAAACACCATATATTTT
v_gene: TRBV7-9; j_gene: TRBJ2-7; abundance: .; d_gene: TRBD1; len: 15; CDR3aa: CASSARQGADQEQYF; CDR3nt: TGTGCCAGCAGCGCACGACAGGGGGCGGATCAGGAGCAGTACTTC
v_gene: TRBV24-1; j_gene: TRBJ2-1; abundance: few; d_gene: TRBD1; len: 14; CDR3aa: CATSDGDSSNEQFF; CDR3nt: TGTGCCACCAGTGATGGGGACAGTTCCAATGAGCAGTTCTTC
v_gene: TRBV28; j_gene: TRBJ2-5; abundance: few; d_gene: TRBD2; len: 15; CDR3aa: CASSFRGRDQETQYF; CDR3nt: TGTGCCAGCAGTTTCCGCGGGAGAGACCAAGAGACCCAGTACTTC
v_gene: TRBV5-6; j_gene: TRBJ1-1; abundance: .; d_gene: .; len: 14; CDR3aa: CASSWGLANTEAFF; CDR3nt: TGTGCCAGCAGCTGGGGACTCGCTAACACTGAAGCTTTCTTT